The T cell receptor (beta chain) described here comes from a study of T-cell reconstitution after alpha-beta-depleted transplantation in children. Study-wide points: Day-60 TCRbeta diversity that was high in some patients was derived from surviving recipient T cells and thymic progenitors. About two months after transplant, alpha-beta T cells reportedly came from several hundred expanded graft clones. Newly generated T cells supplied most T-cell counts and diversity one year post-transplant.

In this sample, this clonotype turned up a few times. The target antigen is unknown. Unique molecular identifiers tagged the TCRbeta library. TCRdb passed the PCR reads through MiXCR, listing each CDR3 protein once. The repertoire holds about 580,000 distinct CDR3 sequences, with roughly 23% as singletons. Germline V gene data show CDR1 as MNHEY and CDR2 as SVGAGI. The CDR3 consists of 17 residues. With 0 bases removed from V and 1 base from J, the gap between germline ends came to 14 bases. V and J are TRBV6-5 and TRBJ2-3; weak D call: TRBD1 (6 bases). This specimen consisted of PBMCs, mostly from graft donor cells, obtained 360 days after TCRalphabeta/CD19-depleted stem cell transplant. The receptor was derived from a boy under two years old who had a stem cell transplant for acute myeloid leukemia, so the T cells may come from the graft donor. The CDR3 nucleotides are TGTGCCAGCAGTTACTCGGGCTCGGCAGGGGGCACAGATACGCAGTATTTT. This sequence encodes CASSYSGSAGGTDTQYF.